Each of the 8 T cell receptor beta chains below was sequenced from the same sample in a study of cytomegalovirus exposure and HLA in healthy donors. PCR involved 60 Vbeta and 13 Jbeta primers. TCRdb's table, derived via immunoSEQ multiplex PCR, lists solely in-frame clones and lacks some. The sample lists 150,000 to 200,000 clones, about 82% seen once, with around 2.3% in the top ten. Source material: PBMCs. These TCRs come from a woman aged 50 to 65 in good health and CMV-seronegative.

V usage is TRBV29-1 and J usage is TRBJ2-7; 8 bases match TRBD1. The germline V gene has CDR1 SQVTM and CDR2 ANQGSEA. Trimming at V came to 4 bases and at J to 1 base, leaving 12 bases not matched to a gene. The CDR3 contains 16 residues. The CDR3, as DNA: TGCAGCGTTGCGGACAGGGAAGCCAAGCCTTCCTACGAGCAGTACTTC. Encoded protein: CSVADREAKPSYEQYF.

V usage is TRBV18 and J usage is TRBJ1-5; D is unresolved. This CDR3 is 14 amino acids long. In germline, CDR1 is KGHSH, CDR2 LQKENI. With 2 bases removed from V and 4 bases from J, the gap between germline ends came to 9 bases. The CDR3 is CASSPNRENQPQHF. In DNA form, the CDR3 reads TGTGCCAGCTCACCAAACCGGGAGAATCAGCCCCAGCATTTT. Supplemented by reference TRBV18 and TRBJ1-5, the full variable domain reads NAGVMQNPRHLVRRRGQEARLRCSPMKGHSHVYWYRQLPEEGLKFMVYLQKENIIDESGMPKERFSAEFPKEGPSILRIQQVVRGDSAAYFCASSPNRENQPQHFGDGTRLSIL.

This rearrangement joins TRBV19 to TRBJ2-3, with D perhaps TRBD2 (5 bases). V lost 7 bases, J lost 3 bases, and 14 bases lay in between. CDR1 LNHDA and CDR2 SQIVND come from the germline V gene (reference sequence). The CDR3 runs to 14 residues. CDR3 sequence reads: CASNPQERTDTQYF. CDR3 sequence (DNA): TGTGCCAGTAACCCCCAGGAGCGGACAGATACGCAGTATTTT. Variable domain in full (rest from reference TRBV19 and TRBJ2-3): DGGITQSPKYLFRKEGQNVTLSCEQNLNHDAMYWYRQDPGQGLRLIYYSQIVNDFQKGDIAEGYSVSREKKESFPLTVTSAQKNPTAFYLCASNPQERTDTQYFGPGTRLTVL.

The chain couples TRBV7-3 to TRBJ2-1; D perhaps matches TRBD2 (5 bases). Germline V gene data show CDR1 as SGHTA and CDR2 as FQGTGA. The V gene lost 5 bases and the J gene lost 12 bases, with 23 bases spanning the gap. The CDR3 loop spans 15 amino acids. This CDR3 reads CASSPNPVDSRAQFF. CDR3 sequence (DNA): TGTGCCAGCAGCCCAAATCCCGTGGACTCCCGCGCGCAGTTCTTC.

This CDR3 is CASSDSGFHTYEQYF. CDR3 DNA sequence: TGTGCCAGTAGTGATAGCGGTTTTCATACCTACGAGCAGTACTTC. The chain links TRBV19 to TRBJ2-7, with a weak D call TRBD2 (6 bases). Germline CDR1 is LNHDA and CDR2 is SQIVND (reference sequence). This CDR3 has 15 residues. V was clipped by 5 bases and J by 2 bases, with 16 bases between them.

V usage is TRBV15 and J usage is TRBJ2-5; D is possibly TRBD1 (6 bases). The germline CDR1 and CDR2 sequences are LNHNV and YYDKDF (reference sequence). The CDR3 runs to 16 residues. V was cut by 1 base and J by 5 bases, with 17 bases left in between. Written as DNA, the CDR3 is TGTGCCACCAGCAGAGGGAACCCACAGGGTTATGAGACCCAGTACTTC. This codes for CATSRGNPQGYETQYF.

The chain carries TRBV28 and TRBJ2-7; 12 bases are shared with TRBD2. V gave up 5 bases and J gave up 1 base; unmatched junction bases: 3. The CDR3 is 15 amino acids. Germline loops: CDR1 MDHEN, CDR2 SYDVKM. The CDR3 sequence is CASSDGLAGSYEQYF. The CDR3 DNA follows: TGTGCCAGCAGTGACGGACTAGCGGGATCCTACGAGCAGTACTTC.

This clone was observed a handful of times. The CDR3 coding sequence is TGCGCCAGCAGTGACGACGGTAACTACCCCAGCTCCTACAATGAGCAGTTCTTC. Residues: CASSDDGNYPSSYNEQFF. The chain combines TRBV10-2 with TRBJ2-1; D gene uncertain. Germline CDR1 and CDR2: WSHSY and SAAADI. This CDR3 comprises 18 residues. V was trimmed by 3 bases and J by 0 bases, leaving 18 bases between them.